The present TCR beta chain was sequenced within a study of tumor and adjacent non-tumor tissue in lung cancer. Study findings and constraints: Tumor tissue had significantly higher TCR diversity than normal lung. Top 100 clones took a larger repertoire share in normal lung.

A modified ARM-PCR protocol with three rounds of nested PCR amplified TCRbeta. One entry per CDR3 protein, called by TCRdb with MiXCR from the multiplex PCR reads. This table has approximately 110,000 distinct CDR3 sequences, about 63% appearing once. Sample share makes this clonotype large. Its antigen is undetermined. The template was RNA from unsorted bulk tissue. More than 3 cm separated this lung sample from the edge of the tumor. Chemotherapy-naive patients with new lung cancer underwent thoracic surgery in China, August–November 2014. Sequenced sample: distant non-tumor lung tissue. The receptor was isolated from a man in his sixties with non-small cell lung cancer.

The CDR3 DNA sequence: TGCAGCGTAACCTTGGGACAGAACACTGAAGCTTTCTTT. This sequence encodes CSVTLGQNTEAFF. This chain links TRBV29-1 with TRBJ1-1; the D gene is possibly TRBD1 (6 bases). Germline lookup yields CDR1 SQVTM and CDR2 ANQGSEA. With 6 bases removed from V and 1 base from J, the gap between germline ends came to 12 bases. This CDR3 has 13 amino acids.